The clone carrying this T cell receptor beta chain was seen repeatedly, ten times or more. The data were obtained in a study of T cell repertoires in cytomegalovirus infection. Each CDR3 protein gets one entry after TCRdb re-called the reads with MiXCR. The sample carries under 200,000 distinct CDR3 sequences, roughly 9.8% recorded once. The sequence was obtained from a human donor in good health (CMV status not recorded). Some clones in this sample may be carry-over from other donors' samples. The sample taken for sequencing was PBMCs.

The CDR3 DNA is TGTGCCAGCAGCTTAATCCGAGCGGATACGCAGTATTTT. It specifies CASSLIRADTQYF. The chain combines TRBV7-8 with TRBJ2-3; D is ambiguous. The CDR3 covers 13 residues. The V gene lost 2 bases and the J gene lost 6 bases, with 9 bases spanning the gap. Germline-derived CDR1 and CDR2 are SGHVS and FQNEAQ.